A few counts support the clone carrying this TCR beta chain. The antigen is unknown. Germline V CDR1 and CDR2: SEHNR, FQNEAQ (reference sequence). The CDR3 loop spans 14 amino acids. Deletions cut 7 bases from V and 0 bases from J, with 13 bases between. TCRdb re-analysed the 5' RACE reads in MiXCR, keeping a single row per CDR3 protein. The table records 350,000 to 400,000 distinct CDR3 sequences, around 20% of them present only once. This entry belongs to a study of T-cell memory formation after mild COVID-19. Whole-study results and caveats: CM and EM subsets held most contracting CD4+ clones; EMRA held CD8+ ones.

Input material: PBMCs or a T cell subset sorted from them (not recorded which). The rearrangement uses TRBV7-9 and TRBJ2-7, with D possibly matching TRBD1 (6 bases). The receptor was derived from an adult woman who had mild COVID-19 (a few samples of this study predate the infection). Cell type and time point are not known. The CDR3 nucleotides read TGTGCCAGCACTCAGGGGCACTTCTCCTACGAGCAGTACTTC. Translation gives CASTQGHFSYEQYF.